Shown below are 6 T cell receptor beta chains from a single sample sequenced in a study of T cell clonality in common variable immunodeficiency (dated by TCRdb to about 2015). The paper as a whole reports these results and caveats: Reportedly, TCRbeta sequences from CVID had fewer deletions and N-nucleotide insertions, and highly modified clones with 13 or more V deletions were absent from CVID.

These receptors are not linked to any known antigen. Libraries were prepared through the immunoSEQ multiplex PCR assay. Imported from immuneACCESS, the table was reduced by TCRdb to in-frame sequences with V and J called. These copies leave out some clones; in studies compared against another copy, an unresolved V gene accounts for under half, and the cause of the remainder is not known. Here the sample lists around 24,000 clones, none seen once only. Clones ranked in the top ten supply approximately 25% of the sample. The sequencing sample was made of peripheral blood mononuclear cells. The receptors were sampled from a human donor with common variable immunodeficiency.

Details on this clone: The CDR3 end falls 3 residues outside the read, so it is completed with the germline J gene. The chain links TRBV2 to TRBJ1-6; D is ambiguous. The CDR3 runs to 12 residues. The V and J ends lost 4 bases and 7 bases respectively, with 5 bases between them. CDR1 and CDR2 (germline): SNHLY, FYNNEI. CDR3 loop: CASSVPNSPLHF. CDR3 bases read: TGTGCCAGCAGTGTCCCAAATTCACCC.

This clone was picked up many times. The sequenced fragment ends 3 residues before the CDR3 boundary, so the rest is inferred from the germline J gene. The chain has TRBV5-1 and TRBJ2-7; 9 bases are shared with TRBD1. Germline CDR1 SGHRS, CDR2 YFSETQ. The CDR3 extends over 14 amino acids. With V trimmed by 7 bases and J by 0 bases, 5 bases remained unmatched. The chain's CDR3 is CASGGTGSSYEQYF. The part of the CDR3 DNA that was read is TGCGCCAGCGGGGGGACAGGGAGCTCCTACGAG.

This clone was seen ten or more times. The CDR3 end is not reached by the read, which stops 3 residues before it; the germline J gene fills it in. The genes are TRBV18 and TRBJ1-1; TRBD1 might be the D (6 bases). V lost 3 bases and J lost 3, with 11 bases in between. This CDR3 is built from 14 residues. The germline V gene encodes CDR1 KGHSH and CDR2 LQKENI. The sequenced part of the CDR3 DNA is TGTGCCAGCTCACCTTTGGACAGATACACTGAA. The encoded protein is CASSPLDRYTE. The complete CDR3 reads CASSPLDRYTEAFF.

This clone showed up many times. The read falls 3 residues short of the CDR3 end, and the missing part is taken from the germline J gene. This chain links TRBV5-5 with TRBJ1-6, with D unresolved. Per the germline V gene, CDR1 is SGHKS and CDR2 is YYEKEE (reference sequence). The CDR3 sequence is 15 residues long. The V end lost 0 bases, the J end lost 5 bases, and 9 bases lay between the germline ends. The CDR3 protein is CASSLGQSDNSPLHF. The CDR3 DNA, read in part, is TGTGCCAGCAGCTTGGGGCAGAGCGATAATTCACCC.

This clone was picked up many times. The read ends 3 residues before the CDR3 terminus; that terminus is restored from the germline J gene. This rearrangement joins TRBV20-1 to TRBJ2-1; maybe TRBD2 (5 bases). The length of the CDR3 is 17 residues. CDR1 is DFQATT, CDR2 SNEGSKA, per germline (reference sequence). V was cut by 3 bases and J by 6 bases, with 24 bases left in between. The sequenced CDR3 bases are TGCAGTGCTAGTCCCCCTCTTATACTAGTAATGGGCAATGAG. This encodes CSASPPLILVMGNE. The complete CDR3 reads CSASPPLILVMGNEQFF.

The sequenced part of the CDR3 DNA is TGCAGTGCTCGCAGGGTTAACGGCAATCAGCCC. It encodes CSARRVNGNQP. The CDR3 as a whole reads CSARRVNGNQPQHF. The chain is built from TRBV20-1 and TRBJ1-5; D is perhaps TRBD1 (5 bases). The read stops 3 residues short of the end of the CDR3; the missing end is completed from the germline J gene. Trimming removed 5 bases at V and 2 bases at J, with 13 bases between. The CDR3 is made up of 14 amino acids. CDR1 is DFQATT, CDR2 SNEGSKA, per germline (reference sequence).